The source of this TCR beta chain is a study of T cells in localized non-small cell lung cancer. Trimming took 1 base from V and 5 from J, leaving 11 bases between them. The germline V gene has CDR1 MNHNS and CDR2 SASEGT. The CDR3 loop spans 14 amino acids. Findings and caveats of the study: Maximal T cell clonality occurred in uninvolved adjacent lung, with tumor ranking below it. Elevated circulating T cell density in blood was associated with longer overall survival.

Assay: immunoSEQ multiplex PCR; the TCRdb copy retains only in-frame clones and omits some. Of under 100,000 clones listed, around nine tenths are singletons. Remarks on this clone: What it recognizes is unknown.

The input for sequencing was peripheral blood, taken before any cancer treatment. The V gene is TRBV6-1, the J gene TRBJ1-1; a weak D match, TRBD1 (5 bases). The TCR originated in a woman between 35 and 70 years old with stage I squamous cell lung carcinoma. CDR3: CASSEEGRGTEAFF. Here the CDR3 DNA reads TGTGCCAGCAGTGAAGAGGGGAGAGGGACTGAAGCTTTCTTT.